What follows are 15 T cell receptor beta chains derived from one specimen sequenced in a study of T cells after yellow fever vaccination. MiXCR, run by TCRdb on the 5' RACE reads, gives a single entry per CDR3 protein. In the table there are some 240,000 distinct CDR3 sequences, roughly 4.8% of which are singletons. The material was CD4+ T cells sorted from PBMCs, obtained on the day of the yellow fever booster vaccination. The receptor set was obtained from a man between 18 and 29 years old who received the YFV17D yellow fever vaccine.

Only a few counts were recorded for this clonotype. CDR3 loop: CASSTSGGRVEQFF. DNA of the CDR3: TGTGCCAGTTCCACTAGCGGGGGGCGTGTTGAGCAGTTCTTC. The gene calls are TRBV4-2 and TRBJ2-1; 12 nucleotides align to TRBD2. Germline V gene lookup returns CDR1 LGHNA and CDR2 YNFKEQ. There are 14 residues in the CDR3. V dropped 9 bases and J dropped 9; count of bases not matched to a gene: 9.

V is TRBV28 and J is TRBJ2-3, with no clear D. This CDR3 comprises 10 residues. V was shortened by 8 bases and J by 4 bases, with 4 bases between the two germline ends. Germline-derived CDR1 and CDR2 are MDHEN and SYDVKM. The CDR3 bases are TGTGCCAGCGGATCAGATACGCAGTATTTT. Translation gives CASGSDTQYF.

This clonotype showed up many times. This chain links TRBV20-1 with TRBJ2-1; TRBD1 aligns across 8 bases. Germline V CDR1 and CDR2: DFQATT, SNEGSKA (reference sequence). The CDR3 is 16 amino acids. V shed 1 base, J shed 0 bases, and the junction held 5 bases outside the gene matches. The CDR3 coding sequence is TGCAGTGCTAGAGGGGGCACAGGGGGCTCCTACAATGAGCAGTTCTTC. Its translation is CSARGGTGGSYNEQFF.

This clonotype was seen ten or more times. This rearrangement joins TRBV5-1 to TRBJ2-3; 9 bases match TRBD1. The V and J ends lost 4 bases and 4 bases, in that order; junction bases with no gene match: 4. The CDR3 is made up of 14 amino acids. CDR1 and CDR2 from the germline V gene are SGHRS and YFSETQ. The CDR3 region has the DNA TGCGCCAGCAGCCCGGGACAGGGACCAGATACGCAGTATTTT. This sequence encodes CASSPGQGPDTQYF.

This clonotype appeared many times. This rearrangement joins TRBV5-6 to TRBJ2-3; 7 bases are shared with TRBD2. The CDR3 is 17 amino acids. CDR1 and CDR2 from the germline V gene are SGHDT and YYEEEE. The V and J ends lost 4 bases and 3 bases, in that order; junction bases with no gene match: 14. The CDR3 sequence: CASSPRGAGVKTDTQYF. The DNA of the CDR3 is TGTGCCAGCAGCCCACGGGGCGCGGGGGTTAAAACAGATACGCAGTATTTT.

Many counts were recorded for this clonotype. The J gene is TRBJ2-3, the V gene TRBV5-1; D gene ambiguous. V was shortened by 3 bases and J by 2 bases, with 10 bases between the two germline ends. Germline CDR1 reads SGHRS; CDR2 reads YFSETQ. The CDR3 is 14 residues long. Here the CDR3 reads CASSSGRYTDTQYF. Here the CDR3 DNA reads TGCGCCAGCAGCTCTGGCAGATACACAGATACGCAGTATTTT.

V usage is TRBV20-1 and J usage is TRBJ1-1, with TRBD1 matching 9 bases. J lost 9 bases, V lost 5 bases, and 10 bases had no gene match. The CDR3 totals 13 residues. CDR1 DFQATT and CDR2 SNEGSKA come from the germline V gene (reference sequence). CDR3 loop: CSAPIPGQGQAFF. The CDR3 DNA reads as TGCAGTGCTCCAATTCCGGGACAGGGACAAGCTTTCTTT.

Ten or more counts support this clonotype. The V call is TRBV15, the J call TRBJ1-1; no clear D. This CDR3 region has 13 residues. Germline lookup yields CDR1 LNHNV and CDR2 YYDKDF (reference sequence). The V gene lost 2 bases and the J gene lost 13 bases, with 17 bases spanning the gap. CDR3 protein: CATSRRGTPDVFF. The CDR3 nucleotides read TGTGCCACCAGCAGACGAGGAACGCCTGACGTTTTCTTT.

The table lists this clonotype with a few counts. The V and J genes are TRBV6-2 or TRBV6-3 and TRBJ1-1; D is ambiguous. V was shortened by 2 bases and J by 3 bases, with 7 bases between the two germline ends. Germline lookup yields CDR1 MNHEY and CDR2 SVGEGT. This CDR3 has 13 amino acids. CDR3 in DNA: TGTGCCAGCAGTTACACTCCAGACACTGAAGCTTTCTTT. Amino acid sequence: CASSYTPDTEAFF.

This clonotype was recorded a few times. The chain joins TRBV14 to TRBJ1-1, with 8 bases that match TRBD1. The CDR3 contains 14 residues. After removal of 3 bases from V and 5 bases from J, the junction contained 5 bases not matched to a gene. Germline CDR1 is SGHDN and CDR2 is FVKESK. Here the CDR3 reads CASSQRQGWTEAFF. CDR3 coding DNA: TGTGCCAGCAGCCAGAGACAGGGGTGGACTGAAGCTTTCTTT.

V usage is TRBV7-2 and J usage is TRBJ1-2; D unclear. V was shortened by 0 bases and J by 8 bases, with 13 bases between the two germline ends. The V gene's germline CDR1 is SGHTA and CDR2 FQGNSA. The CDR3 length is 14 residues. The CDR3 region has the DNA TGTGCCAGCAGCTTAGCCGGGGAGGGTCGCGGCTACACCTTC. It codes for CASSLAGEGRGYTF. Full variable domain (rest looked up from reference TRBV7-2 and TRBJ1-2): GAGVSQSPSNKVTEKGKDVELRCDPISGHTALYWYRQSLGQGLEFLIYFQGNSAPDKSGLPSDRFSAERTGGSVSTLTIQRTQQEDSAVYLCASSLAGEGRGYTFGSGTRLTVV.

Here the CDR3 reads CASSYGTSGINEQFF. CDR3 DNA: TGTGCCAGCAGTTACGGGACTAGCGGGATCAATGAGCAGTTCTTC. The gene calls are TRBV6-2 or TRBV6-3 and TRBJ2-1; 13 nucleotides match TRBD2. Germline assignment: CDR1 MNHEY and CDR2 SVGEGT. The CDR3 length is 15 residues. Losses at the gene ends were 2 bases for V and 6 bases for J; bases not matched to a gene: 1.

This clonotype was seen at least ten times. This chain uses TRBV5-6 with TRBJ1-2; perhaps TRBD1 as D (5 bases). In germline, CDR1 is SGHDT, CDR2 YYEEEE. The CDR3 has 13 residues. Between the trimmed V and J ends, which lost 7 bases and 6 bases, there was a span of 16 bases. CDR3 in amino acids: CASLLRGMDGYTF. Written as DNA, the CDR3 is TGTGCCAGCCTTCTCCGGGGGATGGATGGCTACACCTTC. Looking up the rest from reference TRBV5-6 and TRBJ1-2 gives the full variable domain: DAGVTQSPTHLIKTRGQQVTLRCSPKSGHDTVSWYQQALGQGPQFIFQYYEEEERQRGNFPDRFSGHQFPNYSSELNVNALLLGDSALYLCASLLRGMDGYTFGSGTRLTVV.

The J gene is TRBJ2-1, the V gene TRBV5-1; D is unclear. CDR3 size: 14 residues. Germline CDR1 SGHRS, CDR2 YFSETQ. Deletions cut 0 bases from V and 10 bases from J, with 14 bases between. The CDR3, as DNA: TGCGCCAGCAGCTTGGATCTGGGTCGGCGGGAGCAGTTCTTC. Protein: CASSLDLGRREQFF. Variable domain in full (rest from reference TRBV5-1 and TRBJ2-1): KAGVTQTPRYLIKTRGQQVTLSCSPISGHRSVSWYQQTPGQGLQFLFEYFSETQRNKGNFPGRFSGRQFSNSRSEMNVSTLELGDSALYLCASSLDLGRREQFFGPGTRLTVL.

This clonotype was detected only a few times. The rearrangement uses TRBV12-3 or TRBV12-4 and TRBJ1-6; possible D gene TRBD1, 6 bases. Trimming left V 7 bases short and J 4 bases short, with 11 bases between. CDR3 length: 14 amino acids. DNA of the CDR3: TGTGCCAGCAATGTTGGACAGTATAATTCACCCCTCCACTTT. Residues: CASNVGQYNSPLHF.